The 14 T cell receptor beta chains given below trace back to one sample, sequenced in a study of spatial heterogeneity in lung cancer. The time point denotes: sample taken at primary tumor resection. Unsorted whole RNA of tumor, nontumor lung or frozen PBMC was sequenced. One entry per CDR3 protein, called by TCRdb with MiXCR from the 5' RACE reads. The sample has tens of thousands of distinct CDR3 sequences, roughly 12% seen once. The material was PBMCs, obtained at surgery. These receptors originate from a male donor with early-stage non-small cell lung cancer.

In this sample, this clonotype turned up many times. The gene calls are TRBV7-9 and TRBJ1-2, with 8 bases lining up with TRBD1. V was pared by 2 bases and J by 5 bases, with 4 bases of the junction left unmatched. Germline CDR1 reads SEHNR; CDR2 reads FQNEAQ (reference sequence). The CDR3 covers 14 residues. The CDR3 DNA follows: TGTGCCAGCAGCTTAACCCGACAGGGGTATGGCTACACCTTC. Translated, it gives CASSLTRQGYGYTF. Together with reference TRBV7-9 and TRBJ1-2, the CDR3 gives the full variable domain: DTGVSQNPRHKITKRGQNVTFRCDPISEHNRLYWYRQTLGQGPEFLTYFQNEAQLEKSRLLSDRFSAERPKGSFSTLEIQRTEQGDSAMYLCASSLTRQGYGYTFGSGTRLTVV.

The rearrangement uses TRBV13 and TRBJ2-2; D unclear. The CDR3 is 13 amino acids. Germline V lookup: CDR1 PRHDT, CDR2 FYEKMQ (reference sequence). The V end lost 0 bases, the J end lost 7 bases, and 6 bases lay between the germline ends. CDR3 sequence reads: CASSLGTGGELFF. DNA for the CDR3: TGTGCCAGCAGCTTAGGTACCGGCGGGGAGCTGTTTTTT.

This clonotype was picked up many times. The chain couples TRBV29-1 to TRBJ2-7, with 8 nucleotides matching TRBD1. The CDR3 totals 14 residues. From germline, CDR1 is SQVTM and CDR2 ANQGSEA. Trimming cost V 1 base and J 6 bases; bases outside gene matches: 8. CDR3 nucleotides: TGCAGCGTTGAAGCTACAGGGGGGTATGGCGAGCAGTACTTC. Protein product: CSVEATGGYGEQYF.

The J gene is TRBJ2-7, the V gene TRBV12-3 or TRBV12-4; 8 nucleotides line up with TRBD2. The junction had 3 bases not matched to a gene; V was cut back by 0 bases and J by 5 bases. This CDR3 comprises 14 residues. CDR3 residues: CASSLAGSGNEQYF. In DNA, the CDR3 is TGTGCCAGCAGTTTAGCGGGTAGCGGGAACGAGCAGTACTTC.

This clonotype was seen at least ten times. V usage is TRBV5-1 and J usage is TRBJ2-5; TRBD1 matches 9 bases. The CDR3 has 15 amino acids. With V trimmed by 5 bases and J by 2 bases, 7 bases remained unmatched. Germline assignment: CDR1 SGHRS and CDR2 YFSETQ. CDR3 in amino acids: CASRRGTGRQETQYF. The CDR3 DNA reads as TGCGCCAGCAGACGCGGGACAGGGAGGCAAGAGACCCAGTACTTC.

In its sample, this clonotype was seen many times. This sequence joins TRBV5-1 and TRBJ2-5, with TRBD1 matching over 7 bases. Germline V gene lookup returns CDR1 SGHRS and CDR2 YFSETQ. This CDR3 comprises 19 residues. J gave up 1 base and V 4 bases, and 19 bases lay outside the gene matches. DNA of the CDR3: TGCGCCAGCAGCCAGTACTACTCCGCCGGGACAGAGGGCCAAGAGACCCAGTACTTC. Translated, it gives CASSQYYSAGTEGQETQYF.

This clonotype was seen many times. CDR3 bases: TGTGCCATCAAGTCTCTGGGGGAGGGCCAGGACGAGCAGTACTTC. Residues: CAIKSLGEGQDEQYF. The chain employs TRBV10-3 and TRBJ2-7; TRBD2 matches at 7 bases. J was trimmed by 5 bases and V by 7 bases; bases with no gene match: 14. This CDR3 comprises 15 residues. Germline V gives CDR1 ENHRY, CDR2 SYGVKD.

This clonotype was recorded a few times. This chain links TRBV2 with TRBJ2-2; 9 bases fit TRBD2. J was trimmed by 0 bases and V by 3 bases; bases with no gene match: 8. Germline values: CDR1 SNHLY, CDR2 FYNNEI. CDR3 length equals 18 residues. CDR3 amino acids: CASSDGLAGITNTGELFF. DNA for the CDR3: TGTGCCAGCAGTGACGGGCTAGCGGGGATCACGAACACCGGGGAGCTGTTTTTT.

The V call is TRBV11-2, the J call TRBJ1-2; D is unresolved. Trimming shortened V by 4 bases and J by 8 bases, and 17 bases separated the two germline ends. CDR1 SGHAT and CDR2 FQNNGV come from the germline V gene. CDR3 length equals 14 residues. Here the CDR3 DNA reads TGTGCCAGCAGCTCCCACGGACCACCTCGGGGCTACACCTTC. It translates to CASSSHGPPRGYTF.

This clonotype was picked up many times. The genes are TRBV7-2 and TRBJ1-2; unclear D gene. The CDR3 sequence is 15 residues long. V gave up 4 bases and J gave up 0 bases, with 12 bases separating them. Germline V gene data show CDR1 as SGHTA and CDR2 as FQGNSA. The CDR3 sequence: CASSSTPGANYGYTF. As DNA, the CDR3 is TGTGCCAGCAGCTCCACCCCCGGTGCTAACTATGGCTACACCTTC.

This clonotype showed up many times. The gene calls are TRBV4-3 and TRBJ2-3; 10 bases are shared with TRBD2. This CDR3 has 15 residues. Unmatched junction bases numbered 4, after V lost 3 bases and J lost 4 bases. Germline V gives CDR1 LGHNA, CDR2 YSLEER. CDR3 nucleotide sequence: TGCGCCAGCAGCCAGAGCGGGAGGGCCCCAGATACGCAGTATTTT. Translation gives CASSQSGRAPDTQYF.

The gene calls are TRBV5-1 and TRBJ1-1; the D is unclear. Germline V CDR1 and CDR2: SGHRS, YFSETQ. The CDR3 is made up of 14 amino acids. V was trimmed by 3 bases and J by 0 bases, leaving 9 bases between them. CDR3 protein: CASSSSTMNTEAFF. The DNA of the CDR3 is TGCGCCAGCAGCTCCTCGACCATGAACACTGAAGCTTTCTTT.

CDR3 residues: CSARTGGDIQYF. The CDR3 DNA reads as TGCAGTGCTAGGACAGGGGGAGACATTCAGTACTTC. The chain employs TRBV20-1 and TRBJ2-4; TRBD1 aligns across 9 bases. The CDR3 runs to 12 residues. J gave up 8 bases and V 3 bases, and 2 bases lay outside the gene matches. Germline CDR1 and CDR2: DFQATT and SNEGSKA (reference sequence).

This clonotype was seen a few times. The chain has TRBV13 and TRBJ2-7; 10 positions agree with TRBD1. This CDR3 region has 15 residues. The V gene end was trimmed by 2 bases and the J gene end by 5 bases; junction bases not matched to a gene: 6. Per the germline V gene, CDR1 is PRHDT and CDR2 is FYEKMQ (reference sequence). In nucleotides, the CDR3 is TGTGCCAGCAGCTTACGACAGGGGGCCGCCCACGAGCAGTACTTC. This translates into CASSLRQGAAHEQYF.